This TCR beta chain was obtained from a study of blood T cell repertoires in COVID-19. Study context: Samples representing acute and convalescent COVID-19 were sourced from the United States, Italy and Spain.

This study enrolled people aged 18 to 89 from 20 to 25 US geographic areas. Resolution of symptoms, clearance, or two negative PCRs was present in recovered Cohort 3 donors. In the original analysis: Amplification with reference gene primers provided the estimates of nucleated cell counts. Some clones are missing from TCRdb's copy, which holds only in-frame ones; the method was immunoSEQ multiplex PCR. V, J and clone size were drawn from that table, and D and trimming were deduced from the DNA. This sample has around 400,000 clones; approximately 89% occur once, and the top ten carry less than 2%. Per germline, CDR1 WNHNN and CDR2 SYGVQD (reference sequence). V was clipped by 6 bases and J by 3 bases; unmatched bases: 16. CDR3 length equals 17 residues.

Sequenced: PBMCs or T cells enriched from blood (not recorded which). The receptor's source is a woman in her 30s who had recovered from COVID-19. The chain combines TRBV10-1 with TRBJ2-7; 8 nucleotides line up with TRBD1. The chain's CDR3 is CASSERLGQVSIYEQYF. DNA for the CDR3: TGCGCCAGCAGCGAACGGTTGGGACAGGTATCGATCTACGAGCAGTACTTC.